This T cell receptor beta chain comes out of a study of PD-1 and CTLA-4 blockade in melanoma. Profiling relied on immunoSEQ multiplex PCR, and the TCRdb table lists in-frame clones only, not all of them. This table holds some 33,000 clones, around 90% found once. The trim removed 0 bases at V and 2 bases at J, leaving 12 bases unmatched. The CDR3 consists of 18 residues. The germline gives CDR1 SGHKS, CDR2 YYEKEE (reference sequence). The gene calls are TRBV5-5 and TRBJ2-7, with TRBD1 matching over 9 bases. The sample here was CD8+ T cells from peripheral blood, taken from a patient given anti-PD-1 treatment. The receptor comes from a human donor with melanoma. In DNA, the CDR3 is TGTGCCAGCAGCTTGGCCGAACAAGAACAGGGGGCAACCTACGAGCAGTACTTC. Translating it yields CASSLAEQEQGATYEQYF. The full variable domain, completed using reference TRBV5-5 and TRBJ2-7, is DAGVTQSPTHLIKTRGQQVTLRCSPISGHKSVSWYQQVLGQGPQFIFQYYEKEERGRGNFPDRFSARQFPNYSSELNVNALLLGDSALYLCASSLAEQEQGATYEQYFGPGTRLTVT.